Listed below are T cell receptor beta chains from one sample, sequenced in a study of blood T cell repertoires in COVID-19. Using immunoSEQ multiplex PCR, the repertoire was profiled, and TCRdb retains in-frame clones only, with some absent. The sample comprises hundreds of thousands of clones, about 86% of which are singletons, and 8.9% rests with the top ten. Input material: peripheral blood. The receptors come from a man older than 75 with acute or convalescent COVID-19. Both conserved end residues are part of each CDR3. Fields, in order: D gene, V gene, clone size, J gene, CDR3 protein, CDR3 DNA. The D gene is left open where the match is weak. For some rows the clone size is stated as once, few or many, or as a class when expanded; others skip it.

TRBD1	TRBV24-1	.	TRBJ1-1	CATSDSLRGSEAFF	TGTGCCACCAGTGACTCCCTCAGGGGGTCTGAAGCTTTCTTT
.	TRBV27	.	TRBJ2-1	CASSIIEGTPDNEQFF	TGTGCCAGCAGTATTATCGAAGGGACTCCCGACAATGAGCAGTTCTTC
.	TRBV27	few	TRBJ1-3	CASSLSFSGNTIYF	TGTGCCAGCAGTTTGAGTTTTTCGGGAAACACCATATATTTT
TRBD2	TRBV6-5	.	TRBJ2-7	CASRLTSREQYF	TGTGCCAGCCGATTGACTAGCCGCGAGCAGTACTTC
.	TRBV5-1	.	TRBJ1-1	CASSLQTGGTEAFF	TGCGCCAGCAGCTTGCAAACAGGTGGCACTGAAGCTTTCTTT
.	TRBV24-1	.	TRBJ1-5	CATSDFERQPQHF	TGTGCCACCAGTGATTTCGAACGGCAGCCCCAGCATTTT
TRBD2	TRBV7-9	.	TRBJ2-1	CAGGLAGGRKGNEQFF	TGTGCCGGCGGACTAGCGGGAGGCCGAAAAGGAAATGAGCAGTTCTTC
.	TRBV1	once	TRBJ2-7	CTSSQEDTGTPVSSYEQYF	TGCACCAGCAGCCAAGAGGATACCGGGACACCCGTGAGCTCCTACGAGCAGTACTTC
.	TRBV19	.	TRBJ2-3	CASSQTRGLSTDTQYF	TGTGCCAGTAGTCAAACCAGGGGCCTTAGCACAGATACGCAGTATTTT
.	TRBV27	.	TRBJ1-2	CASSPTGSYGYTF	TGTGCCAGCAGCCCCACGGGTTCCTATGGCTACACCTTC
.	TRBV19	.	TRBJ2-3	CASSITGRVATDTQYF	TGTGCCAGTAGTATAACGGGCAGGGTTGCTACAGATACGCAGTATTTT
TRBD1	TRBV27	.	TRBJ1-5	CASSSGGPQPQHF	TGTGCCAGCAGTTCAGGGGGTCCTCAGCCCCAGCATTTT
.	TRBV28	.	TRBJ1-4	CASSLTGAGGEKLFF	TGTGCCAGCAGCTTAACCGGGGCCGGGGGTGAAAAACTGTTTTTT
TRBD1	TRBV5-4	once	TRBJ1-3	CASSLAGGRISGNTIYF	TGTGCCAGCAGCTTGGCAGGGGGGCGGATCTCTGGAAACACCATATATTTT
TRBD1	TRBV28	.	TRBJ1-5	CASSVEGQGINQPQHF	TGTGCCAGCAGTGTTGAGGGACAGGGTATCAATCAGCCCCAGCATTTT
TRBD1	TRBV6-1	.	TRBJ2-7	CASSETTGTGGEQYF	TGTGCCAGCAGTGAAACCACCGGGACAGGGGGCGAGCAGTACTTC
.	TRBV7-9	.	TRBJ1-5	CASSSTGFNQPQHF	TGTGCCAGCAGCTCAACAGGCTTCAATCAGCCCCAGCATTTT
TRBD1	TRBV27	.	TRBJ2-2	CASTPAPGQESAGELFF	TGTGCCAGCACCCCAGCCCCGGGACAGGAGTCGGCCGGGGAGCTGTTTTTT
.	TRBV30	.	TRBJ1-1	CAWSPSGKTEAFF	TGTGCCTGGAGCCCCTCAGGGAAAACTGAAGCTTTCTTT
TRBD2	TRBV19	.	TRBJ2-2	CASSIDRTSGRARSGELFF	TGTGCCAGTAGTATAGACCGGACTAGCGGGAGGGCCAGGTCCGGGGAGCTGTTTTTT
.	TRBV11-2	.	TRBJ2-7	CASSFSRADEQYF	TGTGCCAGCAGCTTTTCGCGGGCCGACGAGCAGTACTTC
.	TRBV10-3	many	TRBJ1-1	CAISESGHTEAFF	TGTGCCATCAGTGAGTCTGGCCACACTGAAGCTTTCTTT
TRBD2	TRBV6-2/TRBV6-3	.	TRBJ2-2	CASSSTSGPTGELFF	TGTGCCAGCAGCTCTACTAGCGGACCCACCGGGGAGCTGTTTTTT
TRBD2	TRBV7-9	.	TRBJ2-1	CASSSSADLAGGSNEQFF	TGTGCCAGCAGCTCTTCGGCAGATTTAGCGGGAGGTAGCAATGAGCAGTTCTTC
.	TRBV18	.	TRBJ1-2	CASSREGSNYGYTF	TGTGCCAGCTCCCGCGAGGGAAGTAACTATGGCTACACCTTC
.	TRBV5-1	.	TRBJ1-1	CASSLARVGARGNPKNTEAFF	TGCGCCAGCAGCTTGGCCCGGGTAGGGGCGCGTGGGAATCCTAAGAACACTGAAGCTTTCTTT
TRBD2	TRBV25-1	.	TRBJ2-7	CASSDHGTSGRQYF	TGTGCCAGCAGTGACCACGGGACTAGCGGGAGACAGTACTTC
TRBD1	TRBV19	.	TRBJ1-1	CASRIQDRGDTEAFF	TGTGCCAGTAGAATTCAGGACAGGGGGGACACTGAAGCTTTCTTT
.	TRBV7-2	.	TRBJ1-3	CASSHPGSGNTIYF	TGTGCCAGCAGCCATCCAGGCTCCGGAAACACCATATATTTT
.	TRBV25-1	.	TRBJ1-4	CASSAGNNEKLFF	TGTGCCAGCAGTGCAGGGAACAATGAAAAACTGTTTTTT
TRBD1	TRBV27	few	TRBJ1-1	CASSLGRDRSGEAFF	TGTGCCAGCAGTTTAGGACGGGACAGGTCTGGTGAAGCTTTCTTT
.	TRBV5-6	.	TRBJ1-5	CASSDRYNQPQHF	TGTGCCAGCAGTGACAGGTACAATCAGCCCCAGCATTTT
TRBD1	TRBV6-5	once	TRBJ1-5	CASRDRQGGIQPQHF	TGTGCCAGCAGGGATAGACAGGGGGGGATTCAGCCCCAGCATTTT
.	TRBV5-8	.	TRBJ1-3	CASSLGSVPFGNTIYF	TGTGCCAGCAGCTTGGGATCAGTCCCCTTCGGAAACACCATATATTTT
.	TRBV6-5	.	TRBJ1-5	CASSYSGDQHF	TGTGCCAGCAGTTACTCCGGGGACCAGCATTTT
.	TRBV27	.	TRBJ1-5	CASSSKLHRGTEHAFQQNQPQHF	TGTGCCAGCAGTTCTAAGCTCCACCGCGGGACGGAGCACGCTTTCCAACAAAATCAGCCCCAGCATTTT
TRBD1	TRBV24-1	.	TRBJ1-2	CATWDSSNYGYTF	TGTGCCACCTGGGACAGCAGTAACTATGGCTACACCTTC
.	TRBV7-3	.	TRBJ2-2	CASSPRTGRSTGELFF	TGTGCCAGCAGCCCTCGGACGGGGAGAAGCACCGGGGAGCTGTTTTTT
.	TRBV27	.	TRBJ2-7	CASSLGLRAGSSYEQYF	TGTGCCAGCAGTTTGGGTCTAAGGGCGGGAAGCTCCTACGAGCAGTACTTC
.	TRBV6-5	few	TRBJ1-1	CASLPGGRMNTEAFF	TGTGCCAGCCTTCCGGGGGGTAGGATGAACACTGAAGCTTTCTTT
TRBD2	TRBV7-2	.	TRBJ2-4	CASSLGREGRRAKNIQYF	TGTGCCAGCAGCTTAGGGAGGGAGGGTAGAAGAGCCAAAAACATTCAGTACTTC
.	TRBV20-1	.	TRBJ1-2	CSAQGGNGYTF	TGCAGTGCCCAGGGTGGTAATGGCTACACCTTC
TRBD1	TRBV6-5	.	TRBJ2-5	CASRQGGRETQYF	TGTGCCAGCCGACAGGGGGGACGAGAGACCCAGTACTTC
TRBD1	TRBV7-9	.	TRBJ2-1	CASSLGPRGRDEQFF	TGTGCCAGCAGCTTAGGACCCAGGGGGCGGGATGAGCAGTTCTTC
.	TRBV29-1	.	TRBJ2-5	CSVVLRIGARETQYF	TGCAGCGTTGTGCTCCGGATAGGGGCGAGAGAGACCCAGTACTTC
.	TRBV2	.	TRBJ1-5	CASSDSLGPQHF	TGTGCCAGCAGTGATTCCCTAGGGCCCCAGCATTTT
TRBD2	TRBV27	once	TRBJ2-2	CASSLLTSWGGELFF	TGTGCCAGCAGTTTATTGACTAGCTGGGGCGGGGAGCTGTTTTTT
TRBD1	TRBV6-6	.	TRBJ1-5	CASSAPGGPQPQHF	TGTGCCAGCAGCGCCCCAGGGGGCCCTCAGCCCCAGCATTTT